These T cell receptor beta chains were read from a single sample in a study of blood T cells in healthy people across ages. Using its own MiXCR run on the 5' RACE reads, TCRdb lists one record per CDR3 protein. The table includes hundreds of thousands of distinct CDR3 sequences, 49% detected once. The sample taken for sequencing was blood. Source of these receptors: a woman aged 60-75 years in good health. The CDR3 runs from the conserved cysteine through the conserved F or W. D genes are given only for firm matches. Not every row has a clone size; where given, it reads once, few, many or a size class.

V	size	J	D	CDR3	DNA
TRBV12-3/TRBV12-4	few	TRBJ1-5	NA	CASSAGGQPQHF	TGTGCCAGCAGTGCCGGAGGTCAGCCCCAGCATTTT
TRBV29-1	many	TRBJ2-3	NA	CSVDRGTDTQYF	TGCAGCGTTGACAGGGGCACAGATACGCAGTATTTT
TRBV7-2	NA	TRBJ2-2	TRBD1	CASSSRRRAGGHGELFF	TGTGCCAGCAGCTCGAGGCGAAGGGCAGGGGGTCACGGGGAGCTGTTTTTT
TRBV27	NA	TRBJ2-5	NA	CASSPRRGIEETQYF	TGTGCCAGCAGTCCCCGGAGGGGGATCGAGGAGACCCAGTACTTC
TRBV27	NA	TRBJ2-1	NA	CASSLRPLYEQFF	TGTGCCAGCAGTCTACGTCCGCTCTACGAGCAGTTCTTC
TRBV7-2	NA	TRBJ2-1	TRBD2	CASRILAGEQFF	TGTGCCAGCAGAATTCTAGCGGGTGAGCAGTTCTTC
TRBV6-2/TRBV6-3	few	TRBJ2-1	TRBD2	CASRLLAVGGNEQFF	TGTGCCAGCAGGCTACTAGCGGTAGGGGGCAATGAGCAGTTCTTC
TRBV12-3/TRBV12-4	few	TRBJ1-1	NA	CASSPDTPKAFF	TGTGCCAGCAGTCCCGACACGCCAAAAGCTTTCTTT
TRBV15	NA	TRBJ1-2	TRBD1	CATSRDEGQGRGGYTF	TGTGCCACCAGCAGAGATGAGGGACAGGGAAGGGGTGGCTACACCTTC
TRBV29-1	NA	TRBJ2-6	NA	CSVVTGANVLTF	TGCAGCGTTGTCACCGGGGCCAACGTCCTGACTTTC
TRBV29-1	few	TRBJ2-1	TRBD2	CSVGPLAGGYNEQFF	TGCAGCGTTGGTCCTCTAGCGGGCGGGTACAATGAGCAGTTCTTC
TRBV19	few	TRBJ2-7	TRBD2	CASSPLAGAVYEQYF	TGTGCCAGTAGCCCTCTGGCGGGAGCGGTTTACGAGCAGTACTTC
TRBV4-2	NA	TRBJ2-5	TRBD2	CASSQGSGRGYNEQYF	TGTGCCAGCAGCCAGGGCAGCGGGAGGGGCTACAATGAGCAGTACTTC
TRBV30	NA	TRBJ1-2	NA	CAWSAERSTNYGYTF	TGTGCCTGGAGTGCGGAAAGGTCAACTAACTATGGCTACACCTTC
TRBV6-5	few	TRBJ2-7	TRBD1	CASRQDRGFSYEQYF	TGTGCCAGCAGACAAGACAGGGGGTTTTCCTACGAGCAGTACTTC
TRBV6-2/TRBV6-3	few	TRBJ2-6	NA	CASSWASMATGANVLTF	TGTGCCAGCAGTTGGGCCAGCATGGCCACTGGGGCCAACGTCCTGACTTTC
TRBV10-3	NA	TRBJ2-1	NA	CAIRDSDSYNEQFF	TGTGCCATCCGGGACTCAGACTCCTACAATGAGCAGTTCTTC
TRBV7-9	few	TRBJ2-7	NA	CASSLDGFYEQYF	TGTGCCAGCAGCTTAGACGGTTTCTACGAGCAGTACTTC
TRBV7-7	few	TRBJ2-1	TRBD2	CASSPNRAGGPMVQFF	TGTGCCAGCAGCCCGAACCGAGCGGGAGGGCCAATGGTGCAGTTCTTC
TRBV6-5	few	TRBJ2-7	NA	CASSVTGLWDEQYF	TGTGCCAGCAGTGTGACGGGCCTTTGGGACGAGCAGTACTTC
TRBV18	few	TRBJ2-5	NA	CASSPQQRQETQYF	TGTGCCAGCTCACCACAACAGAGACAAGAGACCCAGTACTTC
TRBV12-3/TRBV12-4	few	TRBJ2-5	NA	CASSFLGAETQYF	TGTGCCAGCAGTTTCTTAGGGGCGGAGACCCAGTACTTC
TRBV6-2/TRBV6-3	many	TRBJ2-3	NA	CASSSADTQYF	TGTGCCAGCAGCTCCGCCGATACGCAGTATTTT
TRBV25-1	NA	TRBJ1-4	TRBD1	CASSDRGHNEKLFF	TGTGCCAGCAGTGACAGGGGGCATAATGAAAAACTGTTTTTT
TRBV24-1	few	TRBJ2-7	TRBD2	CATQGTSGDYEQYF	TGTGCCACCCAGGGGACTAGCGGAGACTACGAGCAGTACTTC
TRBV6-2/TRBV6-3	few	TRBJ2-7	NA	CASTQGHEQYF	TGTGCCAGCACCCAGGGCCACGAGCAGTACTTC
TRBV29-1	NA	TRBJ1-4	NA	CSVADSEYYEKLFF	TGCAGCGTGGCGGACAGCGAATACTATGAAAAACTGTTTTTT
TRBV20-1	NA	TRBJ2-1	NA	CSARDVGRTGNEQFF	TGCAGTGCTAGAGATGTTGGGAGGACCGGCAATGAGCAGTTCTTC
TRBV18	NA	TRBJ1-6	NA	CASSPKEQGRDSPLHF	TGTGCCAGCTCACCGAAAGAACAGGGAAGAGATTCACCCCTCCACTTT
TRBV29-1	NA	TRBJ2-7	TRBD2	CSVLTSGSVILSDEQYF	TGCAGCGTCCTGACTAGCGGGAGTGTAATCCTAAGCGACGAGCAGTACTTC
TRBV4-3	NA	TRBJ1-4	NA	CASSQSTARNEKLFF	TGCGCCAGCAGCCAGTCGACAGCCCGTAATGAAAAACTGTTTTTT
TRBV6-6	NA	TRBJ2-7	TRBD2	CASSRGGPYYSEQYF	TGTGCCAGCAGTCGGGGGGGACCGTACTACTCCGAGCAGTACTTC
TRBV30	NA	TRBJ2-2	NA	CAWSHGYPNTGELFF	TGTGCCTGGAGTCATGGTTATCCGAACACCGGGGAGCTGTTTTTT
TRBV7-2	many	TRBJ2-7	NA	CASSSYGGSYRGSYEQYF	TGTGCCAGCAGCTCCTATGGCGGGAGTTACAGGGGCTCCTACGAGCAGTACTTC
TRBV24-1	few	TRBJ2-3	NA	CATSDPEPTGAVDTQYF	TGTGCCACCAGTGATCCCGAACCGACAGGAGCAGTAGATACGCAGTATTTT
TRBV6-2/TRBV6-3	NA	TRBJ2-7	NA	CASRRGSYEQYF	TGTGCCAGCAGAAGGGGATCCTACGAGCAGTACTTC
TRBV4-1	NA	TRBJ2-2	NA	CASSQLRGGTGELFF	TGCGCCAGCAGCCAATTGAGGGGGGGCACCGGGGAGCTGTTTTTT
TRBV2	NA	TRBJ2-7	NA	CASSLITSTGKPYEQYF	TGTGCCAGCAGTCTGATTACCTCTACAGGGAAACCCTACGAGCAGTACTTC
TRBV5-4	few	TRBJ1-2	TRBD1	CASSLEGTGRGYTF	TGTGCCAGCAGCTTGGAGGGGACAGGGAGGGGCTACACCTTC
TRBV28	NA	TRBJ2-5	NA	CASSSLQAYQETQYF	TGTGCCAGCAGTTCCCTCCAGGCTTACCAAGAGACCCAGTACTTC
TRBV5-1	NA	TRBJ2-7	NA	CASSSRVSSPSSAETYEQYF	TGCGCCAGCAGCTCTCGCGTCTCCTCGCCCAGTTCCGCGGAGACCTACGAGCAGTACTTC
TRBV7-2	many	TRBJ2-1	TRBD2	CASSRYLAGDPQFF	TGTGCCAGCAGCCGTTACCTAGCGGGAGACCCGCAGTTCTTC
TRBV7-9	NA	TRBJ2-7	NA	CASSLTKSAEQYF	TGTGCCAGCAGCCTGACCAAGTCCGCCGAGCAGTACTTC
TRBV28	few	TRBJ2-3	TRBD2	CASSETSRDTQYF	TGTGCCAGCAGCGAGACTAGCAGAGATACGCAGTATTTT
TRBV5-6	NA	TRBJ2-1	NA	CASSKRTGRGVWDEQFF	TGTGCCAGCAGCAAACGGACAGGTCGGGGGGTTTGGGATGAGCAGTTCTTC
TRBV20-1	NA	TRBJ2-3	NA	CTTSAGDTQYF	TGCACCACATCAGCCGGGGATACGCAGTATTTT
TRBV5-1	NA	TRBJ2-2	NA	CASSPTMNTGELFF	TGCGCCAGCAGCCCCACAATGAACACCGGGGAGCTGTTTTTT
TRBV7-2	NA	TRBJ1-2	TRBD1	CASSLTGASYGYTF	TGTGCCAGCAGCCTCACAGGGGCTAGTTATGGCTACACCTTC
TRBV15	NA	TRBJ2-1	NA	CATSRVDSDYNEQFF	TGTGCCACCAGCAGAGTAGATAGCGACTACAATGAGCAGTTCTTC
TRBV9	NA	TRBJ2-7	NA	CASSAVRSAGTIYNEQYF	TGTGCCAGCAGCGCCGTGAGGAGCGCGGGAACCATCTACAATGAGCAGTACTTC
TRBV5-1	NA	TRBJ2-7	TRBD1	CASSWTGLTYEQYF	TGCGCCAGCAGCTGGACAGGGTTAACCTACGAGCAGTACTTC
TRBV19	NA	TRBJ2-7	NA	CASSRTIFYEQYF	TGTGCCAGTAGTAGAACGATATTCTACGAGCAGTACTTC
TRBV7-2	few	TRBJ2-1	TRBD1	CASSLASRQGANEQFF	TGTGCCAGCAGCTTAGCGTCGCGACAGGGGGCTAATGAGCAGTTCTTC
TRBV4-1	NA	TRBJ1-1	NA	CASSQERGKAFF	TGCGCCAGCAGCCAAGAGAGGGGCAAAGCTTTCTTT
TRBV27	NA	TRBJ1-2	NA	CASSLATGGYYGYTF	TGTGCCAGCAGTTTAGCGACAGGAGGATATTATGGCTACACCTTC